This TCR beta chain was observed in a study of identical twins. Findings and caveats of the study: Abundant beta clonotypes from cord blood had fewer insertions, unlike memory repertoires, which showed none.

With regard to this clonotype: What it recognizes is unknown.

This CDR3 spans 14 amino acids. Trimming pared 4 bases from V and 1 base from J, leaving 7 bases between. Germline CDR1 is MNHNS and CDR2 is SASEGT. Template switching supplied a universal primer site; unique molecular identifiers were carried on the cDNA. TCRdb re-called the 5' RACE reads with MiXCR, one entry per CDR3 protein. The sample shows around 500,000 distinct CDR3 sequences, approximately 15% of them seen only once. These data are also associated with another study on yellow fever vaccine responses in identical twins. That publication notes: Each twin's T cell response to the vaccine was reported to look partly convergent and partly personalized.

This clonotype was sampled from a woman younger than 35 in good health. Sequencing used CD4+ T cells sorted from blood. The chain employs TRBV6-1 and TRBJ1-4; D uncertain. The CDR3 spells CASSVDVTNEKLFF. The CDR3 DNA reads as TGTGCCAGCAGTGTCGACGTAACTAATGAAAAACTGTTTTTT.